Below, 8 T cell receptor beta chains from the same sample are listed, as sequenced in a study of blood T cell repertoires in COVID-19. Using immunoSEQ multiplex PCR, the repertoire was profiled, and TCRdb retains in-frame clones only, with some absent. The data hold under 300,000 clones, with 70% to 85% observed a single time. The source material was peripheral blood. The receptors stem from a woman aged 40 to 49 who had recovered from COVID-19.

This chain uses TRBV12-3 or TRBV12-4 with TRBJ1-1, with a weak D call TRBD1 (5 bases). The germline V and J ends were trimmed by 1 base and 10 bases, with 10 bases remaining between them. The CDR3 length is 12 residues. The CDR3: CASSLGERGAFF. CDR3 DNA sequence: TGTGCCAGCAGTTTAGGGGAAAGGGGAGCTTTCTTT.

This clone was observed once. This chain uses TRBV5-1 with TRBJ1-4, with 7 bases fitting TRBD1. V lost 5 bases to trimming and J lost 8 bases; unmatched junction nucleotides: 12. Germline lookup yields CDR1 SGHRS and CDR2 YFSETQ. The CDR3 loop spans 15 amino acids. CDR3 sequence (DNA): TGCGCCAGCAGAAGCGGTGGGACAGAGTCCGAAAAACTGTTTTTT. Amino acids: CASRSGGTESEKLFF.

The rearrangement links TRBV5-5 to TRBJ1-4; possible D gene TRBD1, 5 bases. With 2 bases removed from V and 0 bases from J, the gap between germline ends came to 23 bases. This CDR3 region has 20 residues. Germline loops: CDR1 SGHKS, CDR2 YYEKEE (reference sequence). In nucleotides, the CDR3 is TGTGCCAGCAGCTTTGCACCGTATTCGGACATCCCGGCAACTAATGAAAAACTGTTTTTT. Its protein is CASSFAPYSDIPATNEKLFF. The full variable domain, completed using reference TRBV5-5 and TRBJ1-4, is DAGVTQSPTHLIKTRGQQVTLRCSPISGHKSVSWYQQVLGQGPQFIFQYYEKEERGRGNFPDRFSARQFPNYSSELNVNALLLGDSALYLCASSFAPYSDIPATNEKLFFGSGTQLSVL.

V is TRBV6-5 and J is TRBJ1-5, with a possible D match to TRBD1 (6 bases). The CDR3 has 15 amino acids. From germline, CDR1 is MNHEY and CDR2 SVGAGI. The V end lost 7 bases, the J end lost 1 base, and 14 bases lay between the germline ends. The CDR3 here is CASNLYQGSNQPQHF. The CDR3, as DNA: TGTGCCAGCAACTTATATCAGGGGAGCAATCAGCCCCAGCATTTT.

The CDR3 DNA sequence: TGTGCCAGCAGTGAGATGGACAGTCGAAAGACCCAGTACTTC. It translates to CASSEMDSRKTQYF. The rearrangement links TRBV2 to TRBJ2-5; TRBD1 might be the D (6 bases). V lost 3 bases, J lost 6 bases, and 14 bases lay in between. The CDR3 loop spans 14 amino acids. Germline V gives CDR1 SNHLY, CDR2 FYNNEI.

About this clone: Other DNA sequences in the same sample also yield this CDR3. J is TRBJ2-5 and V is TRBV12-3 or TRBV12-4; D might be TRBD1 (6 bases). CDR3 length: 13 residues. The germline V and J ends were trimmed by 3 bases and 4 bases, with 9 bases remaining between them. The CDR3: CASSLIRGETQYF. The CDR3 DNA is TGTGCCAGCAGTTTGATCAGGGGAGAGACCCAGTACTTC.

This clone was counted a single time. V usage is TRBV6-2 or TRBV6-3 and J usage is TRBJ2-1, with D tentatively TRBD2 (5 bases). This CDR3 has 16 amino acids. Trimming removed 6 bases at V and 6 bases at J, with 21 bases between. Germline V gene lookup returns CDR1 MNHEY and CDR2 SVGEGT. The CDR3, as DNA: TGTGCCAGCAGCTCTGAACTAGGACCGACTACCAATGAGCAGTTCTTC. This codes for CASSSELGPTTNEQFF.

The J gene is TRBJ2-2, the V gene TRBV10-2, with 9 nucleotides matching TRBD2. With 6 bases clipped from V and 7 bases from J, the junction kept 12 bases outside the gene matches. CDR1 is WSHSY and CDR2 is SAAADI in the germline V gene. This CDR3 has 16 residues. CDR3 nucleotide sequence: TGCGCCAGCAGACCCGCGGGGGGGCCCCTTTACGGGGAGCTGTTTTTT. Protein product: CASRPAGGPLYGELFF.